The subject of this entry is one T cell receptor (beta chain). These data are taken from a study of blood T cell repertoires in COVID-19. Across the whole study: Samples representing acute and convalescent COVID-19 were sourced from the United States, Italy and Spain.

The ends were cut back, 4 bases at V and 1 base at J, with 19 bases in the middle. CDR3 length equals 17 residues. Germline assignment: CDR1 SGHTA and CDR2 FQGNSA. In the authors' methods: Estimates of nucleated cell counts were drawn from the amplification of reference gene primers. The method was immunoSEQ multiplex PCR; TCRdb's version includes in-frame clones alone and lacks a portion of them. V, J and clone size are taken as reported in that table, and D and trimming were inferred from the DNA itself. The repertoire holds tens of thousands of clones, with roughly 82% as singletons. The chain has TRBV7-2 and TRBJ1-1, with D perhaps matching TRBD1 (5 bases). Sequencing was carried out using peripheral blood. The sequence was obtained from a man older than 75 with active COVID-19. The CDR3 nucleotides are TGTGCCAGCAGCTCCACTTGGTCAGGGCAGCCGAACACTGAAGCTTTCTTT. It yields the protein CASSSTWSGQPNTEAFF.